This record concerns one T cell receptor (beta chain) sequence. What it recognizes is unknown. The sample belongs to a study of T cell responses to AZD1222 COVID-19 vaccine. General study results and limits: The donors showed a predominance of white British ancestry and of females, with possible underestimation of clonal diversity. Spike-specific TCR breadth rose after two AZD1222 doses, and depth rose as well.

Sequenced by immunoSEQ multiplex PCR; TCRdb stores in-frame clones only, minus some. The sample carries 95,000 to 100,000 clones, approximately 86% recorded once. Trimming took 0 bases from V and 4 from J, leaving 12 bases between them. The CDR3 spans 15 residues. The chain carries TRBV23-1 and TRBJ1-2, with TRBD1 as a possible D gene (6 bases). TRBV23-1 is sorted into the ORF group, with uncertain function. The origin of this receptor is an adult in good health. This specimen was peripheral blood, taken on day 0 of AZD1222 vaccination. The CDR3 spells CASSQSRGAGYGYTF. For the CDR3, the DNA is TGCGCCAGCAGTCAATCGCGGGGGGCCGGCTATGGCTACACCTTC.